These 17 T cell receptor beta chains came from one sample sequenced in a study of CD8+CD57+ T cells in acquired aplastic anemia. Genomic DNA served as template for TCR beta VDJ and CDR3 profiling. TCRdb itself ran the reads through MiXCR, one entry per CDR3 protein. The data contain some 150,000 distinct CDR3 sequences, 45% to 55% of them singletons. Patients picked for sequencing had shown CD8+CD57+ cell expansion detected by flow cytometry. Sequencing was carried out using sorted CD4+, CD8+, or CD8+CD57+ T cells (not recorded which) from PBMCs. The receptors were gathered from a human donor with aplastic anemia.

This clonotype was detected a few times. The CDR3 nucleotides read TGTGCCAGCAGTATAGGACAGGGAAGGGTTAGCACTGAAGCTTTCTTT. The encoded protein is CASSIGQGRVSTEAFF. V and J are TRBV27 and TRBJ1-1, with 8 positions matching TRBD1. The CDR3 spans 16 residues. With 5 bases clipped from V and 4 bases from J, the junction kept 12 bases outside the gene matches. Germline CDR1 MNHEY, CDR2 SMNVEV (reference sequence).

The chain uses TRBV20-1 and TRBJ2-7; 12 bases line up with TRBD2. The CDR3 sequence is 14 residues long. Looked up from germline, CDR1 is DFQATT and CDR2 is SNEGSKA (reference sequence). Trimming removed 1 base from V and 6 bases from J; junction bases left unmatched: 4. CDR3 DNA: TGCAGTGCTAGAGGACTAGCGGGAGTAAGCGAGCAGTACTTC. Residues: CSARGLAGVSEQYF.

The rearrangement links TRBV7-2 to TRBJ2-2; 7 bases fit TRBD1. From germline, CDR1 is SGHTA and CDR2 FQGNSA. The CDR3 consists of 14 residues. J lost 8 bases, V lost 5 bases, and 8 bases had no gene match. The CDR3 loop is CASSPRTGSGELFF. CDR3 bases: TGTGCCAGCAGCCCACGGACAGGATCTGGGGAGCTGTTTTTT.

This clonotype was seen at least ten times. The rearrangement uses TRBV15 and TRBJ2-3, with 8 bases lining up with TRBD2. The V and J ends lost 0 bases and 1 base, in that order; junction bases with no gene match: 0. From germline, CDR1 is LNHNV and CDR2 YYDKDF (reference sequence). This CDR3 region has 15 residues. The CDR3 nucleotides are TGTGCCACCAGCAGAGAGCGGGGGGGCACAGATACGCAGTATTTT. This gives the protein CATSRERGGTDTQYF.

This clonotype occurred many times. The chain is built from TRBV15 and TRBJ2-3; D tentatively reads TRBD1 or TRBD2 (6 bases each). Germline V gives CDR1 LNHNV, CDR2 YYDKDF (reference sequence). Trimming stripped 1 base from V and 1 base from J, with 9 bases between. The CDR3 loop spans 15 amino acids. The CDR3 bases are TGTGCCACCAGCAGAGGGGGGGCAGGCACAGATACGCAGTATTTT. The encoded protein is CATSRGGAGTDTQYF. Complete variable domain (other parts from reference TRBV15 and TRBJ2-3): DAMVIQNPRYQVTQFGKPVTLSCSQTLNHNVMYWYQQKSSQAPKLLFHYYDKDFNNEADTPDNFQSRRPNTSFCFLDIRSPGLGDTAMYLCATSRGGAGTDTQYFGPGTRLTVL.

This clonotype was observed a single time. The genes are TRBV19 and TRBJ1-3; no reliable D call. The germline V gene has CDR1 LNHDA and CDR2 SQIVND (reference sequence). Trimming took 6 bases from V and 0 from J, leaving 12 bases between them. The CDR3 covers 15 residues. The CDR3 loop is CASRSPGISGNTIYF. The DNA for the CDR3 is TGTGCCAGTAGATCCCCAGGTATCTCTGGAAACACCATATATTTT.

This clonotype was detected many times. The chain carries TRBV3-1 and TRBJ1-2; D ambiguous. Germline V CDR1 and CDR2: LGHDT, YNNKEL (reference sequence). Trimming took off 2 bases at V and 10 bases at J, with 14 bases between the two ends. The CDR3 runs 13 residues. The CDR3 spells CASSQYDGVVYTF. The CDR3 region has the DNA TGTGCCAGCAGCCAATACGACGGAGTTGTCTACACCTTC.

This clonotype was observed a few times. The chain employs TRBV24-1 and TRBJ2-7; a possible D gene is TRBD1 (6 bases). V shed 3 bases and J shed 0 bases, with 14 bases lying between them. This CDR3 spans 16 amino acids. Germline assignment: CDR1 KGHDR and CDR2 SFDVKD. The CDR3 loop is CATSDPVDSSSYEQYF. CDR3 DNA: TGTGCCACCAGTGATCCCGTGGACAGCAGCTCCTACGAGCAGTACTTC.

This clonotype showed up many times. The chain carries TRBV27 and TRBJ2-7; 10 nucleotides agree with TRBD1. The germline gives CDR1 MNHEY, CDR2 SMNVEV (reference sequence). The CDR3 has 15 amino acids. Trimming removed 5 bases from V and 0 bases from J; junction bases left unmatched: 4. CDR3 coding DNA: TGTGCCAGCAGTCTCCGGGACAGGGGCTCCTACGAGCAGTACTTC. Translation gives CASSLRDRGSYEQYF.

The chain is built from TRBV19 and TRBJ2-7; D gene uncertain. The V and J ends lost 3 bases and 1 base respectively, with 13 bases between them. The germline gives CDR1 LNHDA, CDR2 SQIVND (reference sequence). The CDR3 covers 15 residues. The CDR3 is CASSISSQPSYEQYF. CDR3 coding DNA: TGTGCCAGTAGTATCTCAAGTCAACCTTCCTACGAGCAGTACTTC.

This clonotype was detected only a few times. The chain uses TRBV6-2 or TRBV6-3 and TRBJ2-6; a possible D gene is TRBD1 (6 bases). Trimming stripped 0 bases from V and 0 bases from J, with 15 bases between. The CDR3 runs 19 residues. Germline values: CDR1 MNHEY, CDR2 SVGEGT. CDR3 sequence: CASSYSRGGLSSGANVLTF. The CDR3 DNA is TGTGCCAGCAGTTACTCCAGGGGCGGCTTAAGCTCTGGGGCCAACGTCCTGACTTTC.

This clonotype was seen repeatedly, ten times or more. Here the CDR3 DNA reads TGTGCCAGCAGTTTATCAGACAATCAGCCCCAGCATTTT. It specifies CASSLSDNQPQHF. This chain uses TRBV12-3 or TRBV12-4 with TRBJ1-5, with unresolved D. There are 13 residues in the CDR3. Trimming removed 2 bases from V and 3 bases from J, with 5 bases in between.

Comment on this clonotype: This may be a read error, as it is one base from a much larger clone. The chain combines TRBV12-3 or TRBV12-4 with TRBJ2-1; D perhaps matches TRBD2 (5 bases). The CDR3 is 15 amino acids. The CDR3 sequence is CASNLALGLYNEQFF. In DNA, the CDR3 is TGTGCCAGCAATTTAGCGTTAGGGCTATACAATGAGCAGTTCTTC.

This clonotype was seen at least ten times. CDR3 region: CASSELGGTRGYTF. The CDR3 coding sequence is TGTGCCAGCAGTGAATTAGGGGGGACGCGTGGCTACACCTTC. The rearrangement uses TRBV2 and TRBJ1-2; possible D gene TRBD1, 6 bases. CDR3 length: 14 amino acids. Germline loops: CDR1 SNHLY, CDR2 FYNNEI. V lost 2 bases and J lost 7, with 14 bases in between.

This clonotype has at least ten counts. This sequence joins TRBV10-3 and TRBJ1-1; D gene uncertain. The V end was cut by 6 bases, the J end by 0 bases, with 14 bases between. Per the germline V gene, CDR1 is ENHRY and CDR2 is SYGVKD. CDR3 length equals 15 residues. The CDR3 loop is CAIRGLDPMNTEAFF. As DNA, the CDR3 is TGTGCCATCAGGGGCTTGGACCCCATGAACACTGAAGCTTTCTTT.

The table lists this clonotype with many counts. The rearrangement uses TRBV12-3 or TRBV12-4 and TRBJ1-5, with D unclear. The CDR3 is 12 residues long. V was cut by 1 base and J by 7 bases, with 5 bases left in between. This chain's CDR3 is CASSLDGQPQHF. The CDR3 nucleotides read TGTGCCAGCAGTTTAGACGGGCAGCCCCAGCATTTT.

As for this clonotype: Just one base apart from a much larger clone, this may be a read error. Because the CDR3 is missing its conserved closing phenylalanine or tryptophan, this is likely a read error. The V and J genes are TRBV3-1 and TRBJ2-7, with 9 positions matching TRBD1. Trimming cost V 5 bases and J 7 bases; bases outside gene matches: 6. The V gene's germline CDR1 is LGHDT and CDR2 YNNKEL (reference sequence). The CDR3 spans 13 residues. Written as DNA, the CDR3 is TGTGCCAGCAGCTCGGGACAGGGTCGAGAGCAGTACCTC. Encoded protein: CASSSGQGREQYL.